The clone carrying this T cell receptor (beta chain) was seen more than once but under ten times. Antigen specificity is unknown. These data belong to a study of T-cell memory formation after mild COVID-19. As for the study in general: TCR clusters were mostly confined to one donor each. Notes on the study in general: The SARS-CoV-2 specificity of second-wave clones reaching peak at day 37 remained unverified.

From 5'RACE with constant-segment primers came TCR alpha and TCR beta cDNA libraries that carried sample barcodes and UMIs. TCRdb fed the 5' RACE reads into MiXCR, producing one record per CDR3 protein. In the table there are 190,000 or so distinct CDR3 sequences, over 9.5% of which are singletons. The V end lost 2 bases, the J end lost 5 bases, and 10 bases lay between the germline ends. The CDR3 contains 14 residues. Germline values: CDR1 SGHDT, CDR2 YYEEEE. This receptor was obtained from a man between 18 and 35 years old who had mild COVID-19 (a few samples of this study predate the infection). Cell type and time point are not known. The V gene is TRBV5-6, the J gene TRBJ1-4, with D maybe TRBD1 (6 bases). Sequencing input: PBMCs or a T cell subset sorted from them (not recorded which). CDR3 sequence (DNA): TGTGCCAGCAGCTTCGGACAGCCAAATGAAAAACTGTTTTTT. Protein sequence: CASSFGQPNEKLFF.